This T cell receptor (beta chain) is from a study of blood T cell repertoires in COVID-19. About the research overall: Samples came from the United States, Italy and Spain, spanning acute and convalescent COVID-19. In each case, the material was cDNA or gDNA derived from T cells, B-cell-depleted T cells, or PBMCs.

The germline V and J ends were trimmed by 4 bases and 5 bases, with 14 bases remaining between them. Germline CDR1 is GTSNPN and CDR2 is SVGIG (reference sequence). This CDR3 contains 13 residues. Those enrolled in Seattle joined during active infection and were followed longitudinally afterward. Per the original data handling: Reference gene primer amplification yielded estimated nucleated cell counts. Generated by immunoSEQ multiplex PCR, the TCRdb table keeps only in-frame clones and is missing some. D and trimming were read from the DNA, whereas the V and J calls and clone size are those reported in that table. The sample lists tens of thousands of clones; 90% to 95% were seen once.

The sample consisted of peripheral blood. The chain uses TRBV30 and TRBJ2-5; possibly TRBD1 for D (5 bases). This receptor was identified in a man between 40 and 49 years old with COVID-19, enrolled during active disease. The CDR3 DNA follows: TGTGCCTGGACCCAGGGAATTTTGGAGACCCAGTACTTC. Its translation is CAWTQGILETQYF. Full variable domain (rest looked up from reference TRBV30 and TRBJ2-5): SQTIHQWPATLVQPVGSPLSLECTVEGTSNPNLYWYRQAAGRGLQLLFYSVGIGQISSEVPQNLSASRPQDRQFILSSKKLLLSDSGFYLCAWTQGILETQYFGPGTRLLVL.